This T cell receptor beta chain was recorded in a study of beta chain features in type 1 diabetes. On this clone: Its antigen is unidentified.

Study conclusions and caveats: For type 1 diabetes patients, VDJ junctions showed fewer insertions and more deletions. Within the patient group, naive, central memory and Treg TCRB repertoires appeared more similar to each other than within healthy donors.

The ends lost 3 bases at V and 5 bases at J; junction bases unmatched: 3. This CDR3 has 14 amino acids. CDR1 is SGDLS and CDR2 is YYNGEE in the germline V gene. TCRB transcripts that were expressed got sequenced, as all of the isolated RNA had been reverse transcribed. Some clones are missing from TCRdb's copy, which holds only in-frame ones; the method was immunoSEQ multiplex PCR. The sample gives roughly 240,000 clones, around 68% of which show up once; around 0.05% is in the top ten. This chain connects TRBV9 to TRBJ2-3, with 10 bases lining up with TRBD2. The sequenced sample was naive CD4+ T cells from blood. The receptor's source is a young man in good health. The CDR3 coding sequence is TGTGCCAGCAGCGATCCTAGCGGGAGAGATACGCAGTATTTT. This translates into CASSDPSGRDTQYF. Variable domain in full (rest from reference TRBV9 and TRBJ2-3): DSGVTQTPKHLITATGQRVTLRCSPRSGDLSVYWYQQSLDQGLQFLIQYYNGEERAKGNILERFSAQQFPDLHSELNLSSLELGDSALYFCASSDPSGRDTQYFGPGTRLTVL.